The subject of this entry is one TCR beta chain. TCRdb's table, derived via immunoSEQ multiplex PCR, lists solely in-frame clones and lacks some. The sample includes some 180,000 clones, roughly 77% of them seen just once. Germline values: CDR1 ENHRY, CDR2 SYGVKD. The CDR3 is made up of 12 amino acids. The V and J ends lost 8 bases and 3 bases, in that order; junction bases with no gene match: 1. The data were obtained in a study of blood T cell repertoires in COVID-19. Specimen: peripheral blood. The chain has TRBV10-3 and TRBJ1-2; 9 bases agree with TRBD1. The origin of this receptor is a middle-aged woman with COVID-19, enrolled during active disease. Here the CDR3 DNA reads TGTGCCATCCGGACAGGGGACTATGGCTACACCTTC. The encoded protein is CAIRTGDYGYTF.